A selection of T cell receptor beta chains follows, all from one sample in a study of molecular identifiers for immune sequencing clone quantification. TCRdb passed the PCR reads through MiXCR, listing each CDR3 protein once. Of more than 35,000 distinct CDR3 sequences listed, 15% to 20% were seen once; the top ten hold more than 0.9%. The sample consisted of naive CD8+ T cells from blood, with Jurkat cell RNA spiked in. The receptor source for this set is a human donor in good health. Some libraries in this study had Jurkat cell RNA spiked in. Each CDR3 is given without its conserved first and last residue. The D gene is left open where the match is weak. Only some rows state a clone size, as once, few, many or a class for expanded clones.

V gene	CDR3 length	D gene	clone size	J gene	CDR3 protein
TRBV12-3/TRBV12-4	12	NA	many	TRBJ2-3	ASSYVGYTDTQY
TRBV20-1	12	NA	many	TRBJ2-7	SARGQVHSYEQY
TRBV20-1	13	NA	many	TRBJ1-5	SAREIPASNQPQH
TRBV20-1	9	NA	NA	TRBJ2-7	SAQAGNEQY
TRBV27	13	TRBD1	NA	TRBJ2-7	ASRYQGAPTYEQY
TRBV4-1	14	TRBD2	many	TRBJ2-3	ASSRGTSGGGDTQY
TRBV29-1	11	NA	NA	TRBJ2-7	GVSGVLAYEQY
TRBV12-3/TRBV12-4	14	TRBD2	many	TRBJ2-3	ASSPTLAGGSDTQY
TRBV2	11	NA	few	TRBJ2-2	ASRYSFTGELF
TRBV12-3/TRBV12-4	14	TRBD1	NA	TRBJ2-3	ASSPRTGGVSDTQY
TRBV30	12	NA	many	TRBJ2-6	AWTPDAGANVLT
TRBV6-5	13	NA	few	TRBJ2-5	ASSYGSGELQTQY
TRBV12-3/TRBV12-4	13	NA	many	TRBJ2-1	ASSSPIGSVFVQF
TRBV4-3	13	NA	many	TRBJ2-4	ASSAQGLAKNIQY
TRBV7-9	11	NA	few	TRBJ2-7	ASRRDPAYEQY
TRBV6-5	13	NA	few	TRBJ2-7	ASRDEPLDSYEQY
TRBV30	11	TRBD1	many	TRBJ2-7	AWSRDSSYEQY
TRBV29-1	14	TRBD2	medium-sized	TRBJ2-3	SAWRAGTSDTDTQY
TRBV11-2	13	TRBD2	many	TRBJ2-1	ASSFFSGGAYEQF
TRBV20-1	12	NA	many	TRBJ2-4	SARDWGLKNIQY
TRBV20-1	13	NA	few	TRBJ2-7	SARAQDSPAYEQY
TRBV10-3	14	NA	few	TRBJ2-5	AISELELRAQETQY
TRBV27	13	NA	many	TRBJ2-3	ASSPLGLSTDTQY
TRBV6-5	12	NA	few	TRBJ2-7	ASSPAGHTYEQY
TRBV27	13	NA	many	TRBJ1-2	ASSLSLGSLYGYT
TRBV6-2/TRBV6-3	12	NA	many	TRBJ1-1	ASSSGLQGTEAF
TRBV7-8	13	TRBD1	few	TRBJ1-1	ASHGQGSVNTEAF
TRBV7-9	13	TRBD1	many	TRBJ1-1	ASSQGQGARTEAF
TRBV12-5	18	NA	few	TRBJ2-1	ASGLVLGPDSSPTHNEQF
TRBV30	12	TRBD1	many	TRBJ2-7	AWSSGQGYYEQY
TRBV24-1	11	NA	many	TRBJ2-5	ATSEGGRETQY
TRBV7-3	12	NA	many	TRBJ1-1	ASSPLAMNTEAF
TRBV20-1	13	NA	many	TRBJ2-3	SAYFAGLNTDTQY
TRBV5-6	15	NA	NA	TRBJ1-5	VSSLQTDYYSNQPQH
TRBV7-6	14	NA	many	TRBJ2-7	ASSLGRQVGSYEQY
TRBV7-2	12	TRBD1	many	TRBJ1-1	ASSSTGSGTEAF
TRBV28	12	TRBD1	many	TRBJ2-7	ASSFRGPTYEQY
TRBV7-9	10	NA	many	TRBJ2-3	ASRQYTDTQY
TRBV21-1	12	NA	NA	TRBJ2-7	ASSNGFWAYEQY
TRBV13	13	TRBD2	many	TRBJ2-5	ASSPLAGAQETQY
TRBV27	12	TRBD1	NA	TRBJ2-7	ASSLTGGSYEQY
TRBV20-1	11	NA	many	TRBJ2-7	SARRSSDYEQY
TRBV15	14	NA	many	TRBJ2-3	ATSRDRGSSTDTQY
TRBV4-1	14	NA	NA	TRBJ1-2	ASSQERSGLYYGYT
TRBV6-5	14	TRBD2	many	TRBJ2-3	ASSYSPSGSTDTQY
TRBV29-1	15	NA	medium-sized	TRBJ2-4	SVLGGQPGLAKNIQY
TRBV28	15	NA	few	TRBJ2-1	ASSLRMSAPPYNEQF